This T cell receptor beta chain was recovered during a study of beta chain features in type 1 diabetes. The whole isolated RNA underwent reverse transcription, so sequencing captured expressed TCRB transcripts. Produced via immunoSEQ multiplex PCR; TCRdb's table is partial and in-frame only. The sample contains roughly 310,000 clones, 9.5% to 12% of which appear only once. This clone occurred a few times. Trimming pared 0 bases from V and 2 bases from J, leaving 12 bases between. In germline, CDR1 is GTSNPN, CDR2 SVGIG (reference sequence). The CDR3 sequence is 15 residues long. Sequencing was done on a sample of naive CD4+ T cells from blood. The TCR sequence derives from a woman under 40 in good health. The chain is built from TRBV30 and TRBJ2-3; D might be TRBD2 (5 bases). This chain's CDR3 is CAWSVGAQFTDTQYF. In DNA, the CDR3 is TGTGCCTGGAGTGTGGGAGCCCAATTCACAGATACGCAGTATTTT.